This is a list of T cell receptor beta chains from one sample in a study of T-cell memory formation after mild COVID-19. MiXCR, run by TCRdb on the 5' RACE reads, gives a single entry per CDR3 protein. The sample contains hundreds of thousands of distinct CDR3 sequences, roughly 8% of which appear only once. The sample consisted of PBMCs or a T cell subset sorted from them (not recorded which). These receptors all come from a man aged 18 to 29 who had mild COVID-19 (a few samples of this study predate the infection). Cell type and time point are not known. Each CDR3 is given with its conserved first and last residue. The D gene is left open where the match is weak. Not all rows give a size; the values are once, few, many and, for expanded clones, a class.

>TRBV20-1|NA|NA|TRBJ1-5
TGCAGTGCTCTCGGGTGGAATCAGCCCCAGCATTTT
CSALGWNQPQHF
>TRBV10-1|NA|NA|TRBJ2-2
TGCGCCAGCAGTGAGTCGATACGCAAGCAGGGTTCCGGGGAGCTGTTTTTT
CASSESIRKQGSGELFF
>TRBV18|NA|NA|TRBJ2-7
TGTGCCAGCTCACCGACAACCGTCGGGAACGAGCAGTACTTC
CASSPTTVGNEQYF
>TRBV2|NA|TRBD2|TRBJ2-5
TGTGCCAGCAGTGAGGCGGGGGTAGGAGAGACCCAGTACTTC
CASSEAGVGETQYF
>TRBV5-1|many|NA|TRBJ2-1
TGCGCCAGCAGCTTGGGGCAGGACAATGAGCAGTTCTTC
CASSLGQDNEQFF
>TRBV20-1|NA|NA|TRBJ1-5
TGCAGTGCTAGAGATAAAAGGGGTCAGCCCCAGCATTTT
CSARDKRGQPQHF
>TRBV29-1|NA|TRBD1|TRBJ2-2
TGCAGCGTTGCTTTGCGGGACAGGGCGAACACCGGGGAGCTGTTTTTT
CSVALRDRANTGELFF
>TRBV6-2/TRBV6-3|NA|NA|TRBJ2-2
TGTGCCAGCAGTTACTTCAGGAGGACAACCACCGGGGAGCTGTTTTTT
CASSYFRRTTTGELFF
>TRBV7-2|NA|NA|TRBJ2-1
TGTGCCAGCAGCTTAGGCGGGGGCTTCTTTTATGAGCAGTTCTTC
CASSLGGGFFYEQFF
>TRBV3-1|many|NA|TRBJ2-4
TGTGCCAGCAGCCAATTTTCGGTAGCCAAAAACATTCAGTACTTC
CASSQFSVAKNIQYF
>TRBV12-3/TRBV12-4|few|NA|TRBJ2-7
TGTGCCAGCAGTTCACGGACTGAGCGGTACTTC
CASSSRTERYF
>TRBV5-1|few|NA|TRBJ2-5
TGCGCCAGCAGCTTACGGCAGATCCAAGAGACCCAGTACTTC
CASSLRQIQETQYF
>TRBV6-6|few|NA|TRBJ2-1
TGTGCCAGCAGCTCCAACAGGGGCGGGAGTGAGCAGTTCTTC
CASSSNRGGSEQFF
>TRBV28|few|NA|TRBJ2-6
TGTGCCAGCCGGGTGGACAACGTCCTGACTTTC
CASRVDNVLTF
>TRBV7-2|NA|TRBD1|TRBJ1-6
TGTGCCAGCAAGACGAGCTGGGGACAGCTGGGTTCACCCCTCCACTTT
CASKTSWGQLGSPLHF
>TRBV12-3/TRBV12-4|NA|NA|TRBJ2-5
TGTGCCAGCAGTTGGGGCCCGTTGGGAGAGACCCAGTACTTC
CASSWGPLGETQYF
>TRBV5-1|few|NA|TRBJ2-3
TGCGCCAGCAGCTTGGCAGGGGGAGGAGGGACAGATACGCAGTATTTT
CASSLAGGGGTDTQYF
>TRBV12-3/TRBV12-4|few|NA|TRBJ1-3
TGTGCCAGCAGTTTAACAGGGACTGGAAACACCATATATTTT
CASSLTGTGNTIYF
>TRBV5-1|few|TRBD2|TRBJ2-4
TGCGCCAGCAGCCACCAGTCGGCTAGCGGGGTTCTGGGTGTAGCCAAAAACATTCAGTACTTC
CASSHQSASGVLGVAKNIQYF
>TRBV18|few|TRBD2|TRBJ2-1
TGTGCCAGCTCACCGGAGGCTAGCGGTCGGGGTGAGCAGTTCTTC
CASSPEASGRGEQFF
>TRBV13|many|TRBD2|TRBJ2-3
TGTGCCAGCAGCTCAAGACTAGCGGGGGGGCAAGATACGCAGTATTTT
CASSSRLAGGQDTQYF
>TRBV7-2|NA|TRBD2|TRBJ2-5
TGTGCCAGCAGCACTAGCGGGGGGGCCCCCGCGGAGACCCAGTACTTC
CASSTSGGAPAETQYF
>TRBV4-2|NA|NA|TRBJ2-1
TGTGCCAGCAGCCAAGATCTCCTAGGCCTAAATGAGCAGTTCTTC
CASSQDLLGLNEQFF
>TRBV6-4|NA|NA|TRBJ2-3
TGTGCCAGCAGTGACTCAATGGCCTCTAGCACAGATACGCAGTATTTT
CASSDSMASSTDTQYF
>TRBV12-3/TRBV12-4|NA|NA|TRBJ2-3
TGTGCCAGCAGAAGTTCGGGACGGCCCGTTGATTCGCAGTATTTT
CASRSSGRPVDSQYF
>TRBV24-1|NA|TRBD2|TRBJ2-2
TGTGCCACCAGTGACCCCCGAGATAGCGGGAGTTCCACCGGGGAGCTGTTTTTT
CATSDPRDSGSSTGELFF
>TRBV20-1|many|NA|TRBJ1-5
TGCAGTGCTAGAGGACAGATACACCATAGCAATCAGCCCCAGCATTTT
CSARGQIHHSNQPQHF